The clone carrying this TCR beta chain was picked up many times. Antigen: not known. The CDR3 spans 20 residues. Germline V gene sequence: CDR1 MNHEY, CDR2 SVGEGT. The V gene end was trimmed by 0 bases and the J gene end by 6 bases; junction bases not matched to a gene: 18. MiXCR, run by TCRdb on the 5' RACE reads, gives a single entry per CDR3 protein. This sample has under 350,000 distinct CDR3 sequences, with roughly 8.6% found just once. The data originate from a study of identical twins. Overall study results and limits: Alpha sequences out of frame and shared by twins had excess low generation probability.

In addition, the sample was reused for a study of yellow fever vaccine responses in identical twins. That source adds: Reportedly, twins showed a vaccine T cell response that looked partly convergent and partly personalized.

The specimen was CD8+ T cells sorted from blood. This sequence was found in a woman between 18 and 29 years old in good health. The genes are TRBV6-2 or TRBV6-3 and TRBJ2-1; 9 bases are a match to TRBD2. CDR3 amino acids: CASSYSPGLGTSRFRNEQFF. CDR3 nucleotide sequence: TGTGCCAGCAGTTACTCCCCCGGGCTTGGGACTAGCAGGTTCCGCAATGAGCAGTTCTTC.